The source of this T cell receptor (beta chain) is a study of response to subunit inactivated influenza vaccine. Trimming removed 7 bases at V and 4 bases at J, with 15 bases between. Germline lookup yields CDR1 DFQATT and CDR2 SNEGSKA (reference sequence). The CDR3 totals 13 residues. TCRdb re-derived calls from the RT-PCR reads in MiXCR, one entry per CDR3 protein. The sample has 500,000 to 600,000 distinct CDR3 sequences, 10% to 15% seen once; the top ten hold about 12%. A word on this clonotype: Its antigen is currently unknown.

Study observations and caveats: New T cells are recruited in small numbers by each seasonal influenza vaccination, according to the authors' suggestion.

The chain links TRBV20-1 to TRBJ2-3, with a weak D call TRBD1 (6 bases). The TCR originated in a man in his forties or fifties who received an inactivated influenza vaccine. Sequenced material: PBMCs from blood, taken roughly 48 days after vaccination. CDR3 DNA sequence: TGCAGTGTAACCCGGACAGTGGCAGATACGCAGTATTTT. Protein sequence: CSVTRTVADTQYF.